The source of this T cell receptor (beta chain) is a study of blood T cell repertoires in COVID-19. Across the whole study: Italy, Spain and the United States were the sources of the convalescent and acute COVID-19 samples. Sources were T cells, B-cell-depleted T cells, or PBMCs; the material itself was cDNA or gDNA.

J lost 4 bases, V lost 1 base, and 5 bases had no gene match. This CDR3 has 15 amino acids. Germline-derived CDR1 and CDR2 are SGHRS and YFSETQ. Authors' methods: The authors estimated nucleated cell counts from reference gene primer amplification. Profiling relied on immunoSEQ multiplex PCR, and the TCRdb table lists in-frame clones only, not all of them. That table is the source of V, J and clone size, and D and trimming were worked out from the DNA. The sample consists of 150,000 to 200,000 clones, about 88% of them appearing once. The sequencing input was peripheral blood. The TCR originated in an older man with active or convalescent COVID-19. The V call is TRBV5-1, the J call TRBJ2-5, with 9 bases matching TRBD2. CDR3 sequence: CASSLRAGGTETQYF. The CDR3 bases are TGCGCCAGCAGCTTGAGAGCGGGGGGCACAGAGACCCAGTACTTC.